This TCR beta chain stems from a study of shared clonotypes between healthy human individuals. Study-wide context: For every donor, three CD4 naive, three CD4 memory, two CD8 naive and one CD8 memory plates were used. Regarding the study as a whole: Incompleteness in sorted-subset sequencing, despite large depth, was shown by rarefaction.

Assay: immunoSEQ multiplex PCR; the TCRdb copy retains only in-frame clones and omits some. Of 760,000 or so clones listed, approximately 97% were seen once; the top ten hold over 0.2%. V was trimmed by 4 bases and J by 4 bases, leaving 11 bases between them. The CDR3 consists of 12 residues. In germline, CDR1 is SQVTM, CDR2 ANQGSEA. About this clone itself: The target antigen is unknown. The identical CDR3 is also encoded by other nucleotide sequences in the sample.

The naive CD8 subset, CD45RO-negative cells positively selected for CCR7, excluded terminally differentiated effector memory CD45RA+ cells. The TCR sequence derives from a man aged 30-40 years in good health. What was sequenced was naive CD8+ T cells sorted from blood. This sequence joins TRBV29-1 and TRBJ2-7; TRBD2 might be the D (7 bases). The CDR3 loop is CSVVGGGYEQYF. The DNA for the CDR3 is TGCAGCGTTGTAGGGGGAGGGTACGAGCAGTACTTC.